These 32 T cell receptor beta chains originate from one sample sequenced in a study of neurological immune-mediated disorders. One entry per CDR3 protein, called by TCRdb with MiXCR from the 5' RACE reads. The sample records 30,000 to 40,000 distinct CDR3 sequences, around 4% being singletons. The sequenced material came from PBMCs. The receptor source for this set is a man under 40 with multiple sclerosis.

Many counts were recorded for this clonotype. A read error may account for a junction end that differs from germline. The chain recombines TRBV29-1 with TRBJ1-5; D is unclear. The CDR3 sequence is 13 residues long. CDR1 is SQVTM, CDR2 ANQGSEA, per germline. The CDR3 DNA follows: TGCAGCGTTGGAGAACCTGGTAATCAGCCCCAGAATTTT. Translated, it gives CSVGEPGNQPQNF.

As to this clonotype: Germline is not matched at one junction end, which may reflect a read error. The chain links TRBV3-1 to TRBJ1-5; 8 nucleotides line up with TRBD1. The germline V gene encodes CDR1 LGHDT and CDR2 YNNKEL (reference sequence). The CDR3 is made up of 19 amino acids. DNA of the CDR3: TGTGCCAGCAGCCATCCAGGACAGGGTTGTGACTATAGCAATCAGCCCCAGAATTTT. Encoded protein: CASSHPGQGCDYSNQPQNF. Full variable domain (remainder filled in from reference TRBV3-1 and TRBJ1-5): DTAVSQTPKYLVTQMGNDKSIKCEQNLGHDTMYWYKQDSKKFLKIMFSYNNKELIINETVPNRFSPKSPDKAHLNLHINSLELGDSAVYFCASSHPGQGCDYSNQPQNFGDGTRLSIL.

This clonotype occurred many times. This sequence joins TRBV30 and TRBJ2-7; the D is unclear. V was cut by 1 base and J by 9 bases, with 10 bases left in between. Per germline, CDR1 GTSNPN and CDR2 SVGIG (reference sequence). The CDR3 contains 11 residues. The CDR3 sequence is CAWSGTWGQYF. CDR3 in DNA: TGTGCCTGGAGTGGTACGTGGGGGCAGTACTTC.

This clonotype was observed at least ten times. The gene calls are TRBV20-1 and TRBJ1-2; no reliable D call. CDR3 length: 11 amino acids. The germline V gene encodes CDR1 DFQATT and CDR2 SNEGSKA (reference sequence). CDR3 bases: TGCCTCCATTCGAGGGCCAACGGCTACACCTTC. This sequence encodes CLHSRANGYTF.

The chain carries TRBV12-3 or TRBV12-4 and TRBJ1-2; D unclear. The CDR3 spans 12 residues. Trimming left V 3 bases short and J 3 bases short, with 5 bases between. For the CDR3, the DNA is TGTGCCAGCAGTTTGTGGGACTATGGCTACACCTTC. Its protein is CASSLWDYGYTF.

This clonotype was seen many times. The chain combines TRBV7-9 with TRBJ2-1; the D gene could be TRBD1 or TRBD2 (6 bases each). This CDR3 region has 14 residues. The V gene lost 1 base and the J gene lost 5 bases, with 9 bases spanning the gap. From germline, CDR1 is SEHNR and CDR2 FQNEAQ (reference sequence). CDR3 nucleotide sequence: TGTGCCAGCAGCTTAGACGGGGGCGACAATGAGCAGTTCTTC. Translating it yields CASSLDGGDNEQFF. Together with reference TRBV7-9 and TRBJ2-1, the CDR3 gives the full variable domain: DTGVSQNPRHKITKRGQNVTFRCDPISEHNRLYWYRQTLGQGPEFLTYFQNEAQLEKSRLLSDRFSAERPKGSFSTLEIQRTEQGDSAMYLCASSLDGGDNEQFFGPGTRLTVL.

This clonotype was detected ten times or more. The V call is TRBV4-2, the J call TRBJ2-7; a possible D gene is TRBD1 (6 bases). V lost 2 bases, J lost 2 bases, and 7 bases lay in between. Looked up from germline, CDR1 is LGHNA and CDR2 is YNFKEQ. The CDR3 contains 13 residues. CDR3 protein: CASSQTGTYEQYF. The DNA for the CDR3 is TGTGCCAGCAGCCAAACAGGGACCTACGAGCAGTACTTC.

Ten or more counts support this clonotype. V gene TRBV12-3 or TRBV12-4 combines with J gene TRBJ2-1; tentatively, D is TRBD2 (6 bases). Trimming cost V 7 bases and J 0 bases, with 13 bases left between them. The CDR3 length is 15 residues. The CDR3, as DNA: TGTGCCAGCACCCTACTGGGAGGCTCCTACAATGAGCAGTTCTTC. Encoded protein: CASTLLGGSYNEQFF.

This clonotype was recorded at least ten times. This sequence joins TRBV29-1 and TRBJ2-5; 10 bases agree with TRBD2. With V trimmed by 6 bases and J by 3 bases, 4 bases remained unmatched. CDR3 length: 13 amino acids. Germline V gene sequence: CDR1 SQVTM, CDR2 ANQGSEA. The CDR3 spells CSVLAGAKETQYF. In nucleotides, the CDR3 is TGCAGCGTGCTAGCGGGGGCCAAAGAGACCCAGTACTTC. Combining the CDR3 with reference TRBV29-1 and TRBJ2-5 gives the whole variable domain SAVISQKPSRDICQRGTSLTIQCQVDSQVTMMFWYRQQPGQSLTLIATANQGSEATYESGFVIDKFPISRPNLTFSTLTVSNMSPEDSSIYLCSVLAGAKETQYFGPGTRLLVL.

This clonotype was seen ten or more times. The rearrangement uses TRBV6-5 and TRBJ1-2, with D maybe TRBD1 (6 bases). The CDR3 sequence is 15 residues long. Germline CDR1 is MNHEY and CDR2 is SVGAGI. V was clipped by 5 bases and J by 0 bases, with 13 bases between them. The CDR3 bases are TGTGCCAGCAGTCCAACAGGGAACTCTAACTATGGCTACACCTTC. Translated: CASSPTGNSNYGYTF.

This clonotype was counted between two and nine times. The chain combines TRBV12-3 or TRBV12-4 with TRBJ2-3; TRBD2 is a possible D gene (6 bases). V was pared by 7 bases and J by 0 bases, with 14 bases between. The CDR3 extends over 15 amino acids. This CDR3 is CASKPGLASTDTQYF. The CDR3 DNA is TGTGCCAGCAAACCGGGACTGGCAAGCACAGATACGCAGTATTTT.

This clonotype has ten or more counts. This chain connects TRBV7-9 to TRBJ2-3, with a weak D call TRBD1 (6 bases). CDR1 SEHNR and CDR2 FQNEAQ come from the germline V gene (reference sequence). CDR3 size: 12 residues. Trimming shortened V by 4 bases and J by 6 bases, and 8 bases separated the two germline ends. In DNA form, the CDR3 reads TGTGCCAGCAGCTCCCAGGGGGATACGCAGTATTTT. Amino acid sequence: CASSSQGDTQYF.

This clonotype appeared many times. V is TRBV5-6 and J is TRBJ1-4, with D possibly matching TRBD1 (5 bases). The CDR3 covers 14 residues. Germline CDR1 SGHDT, CDR2 YYEEEE. V was clipped by 1 base and J by 10 bases, with 14 bases between them. CDR3 sequence reads: CASSLWGTVRKLFF. CDR3 nucleotide sequence: TGTGCCAGCAGCTTGTGGGGGACGGTCCGAAAACTGTTTTTT.

A few counts support this clonotype. J is TRBJ2-5 and V is TRBV10-3; TRBD2 matches at 7 bases. J lost 2 bases, V lost 8 bases, and 5 bases had no gene match. CDR1 and CDR2 (germline): ENHRY, SYGVKD. CDR3 length: 13 residues. The CDR3 region has the DNA TGTGCCATCGCTCGGGGGGAGCAAGAGACCCAGTACTTC. It encodes CAIARGEQETQYF.

This clonotype was detected ten times or more. The rearrangement links TRBV7-8 to TRBJ1-4, with 8 bases that match TRBD1. The CDR3 has 17 residues. Germline V gives CDR1 SGHVS, CDR2 FQNEAQ. Unmatched junction bases numbered 10, after V lost 2 bases and J lost 5 bases. CDR3 sequence reads: CASSLRTRDRTNEKLFF. CDR3 bases: TGTGCCAGCAGCTTAAGGACCCGGGACAGGACGAATGAAAAACTGTTTTTT.

The chain combines TRBV7-2 with TRBJ2-7; a possible D gene is TRBD1 (6 bases). Germline loops: CDR1 SGHTA, CDR2 FQGNSA. The germline V and J ends were trimmed by 5 bases and 5 bases, with 16 bases remaining between them. CDR3 size: 14 residues. The CDR3 DNA follows: TGTGCCAGCAGCCCACAAGGGGGATTGCACGAGCAGTACTTC. This translates into CASSPQGGLHEQYF. Full variable domain (outside the CDR3, taken from reference TRBV7-2 and TRBJ2-7): GAGVSQSPSNKVTEKGKDVELRCDPISGHTALYWYRQSLGQGLEFLIYFQGNSAPDKSGLPSDRFSAERTGGSVSTLTIQRTQQEDSAVYLCASSPQGGLHEQYFGPGTRLTVT.

This clonotype was detected a few times. This sequence joins TRBV5-1 and TRBJ1-2; D is undetermined. The CDR3 runs 14 residues. The germline gives CDR1 SGHRS, CDR2 YFSETQ. V was cut by 1 base and J by 0 bases, with 7 bases left in between. The CDR3 sequence is CASSLSWSNYGYTF. The CDR3 nucleotides read TGCGCCAGCAGCTTGTCTTGGTCTAACTATGGCTACACCTTC.

This clonotype has ten or more counts. The chain uses TRBV20-1 and TRBJ2-1, with 9 bases lining up with TRBD2. The CDR3 runs 10 residues. Per the germline V gene, CDR1 is DFQATT and CDR2 is SNEGSKA (reference sequence). In nucleotides, the CDR3 is TGCGGCGGGGGGGACAATGAGCAGTTCTTC. It codes for CGGGDNEQFF.

Ten or more counts support this clonotype. This chain connects TRBV29-1 to TRBJ2-3; the match to TRBD1 covers 8 bases. Germline values: CDR1 SQVTM, CDR2 ANQGSEA. This CDR3 contains 13 residues. After removal of 7 bases from V and 0 bases from J, the junction contained 3 bases not matched to a gene. CDR3 sequence reads: CSAGTGSTDTQYF. The CDR3 DNA reads as TGCAGCGCTGGGACAGGTAGCACAGATACGCAGTATTTT.

This clonotype has just a few counts. A read error may produce the germline difference seen at one junction end. The V and J genes are TRBV7-9 and TRBJ1-3; tentatively, D is TRBD1 (5 bases). CDR3 size: 14 residues. From germline, CDR1 is SEHNR and CDR2 FQNEAQ (reference sequence). The DNA for the CDR3 is TGTGCCAGCAGACCAGGGAGGTCTGGAAAAACCATATATTTT. Protein product: CASRPGRSGKTIYF.

This clonotype was seen repeatedly, ten times or more. The gene calls are TRBV5-1 and TRBJ1-1, with a possible D match to TRBD1 (5 bases). From germline, CDR1 is SGHRS and CDR2 YFSETQ. Trimming left V 7 bases short and J 0 bases short, with 13 bases between. This CDR3 contains 14 residues. Here the CDR3 reads CASSVGTVNTEAFF. The DNA of the CDR3 is TGCGCCAGCTCCGTAGGGACGGTGAACACTGAAGCTTTCTTT.

This clonotype showed up many times. The gene calls are TRBV5-1 and TRBJ1-2; D is ambiguous. This CDR3 spans 13 amino acids. Trimming removed 5 bases from V and 4 bases from J, with 12 bases in between. Germline assignment: CDR1 SGHRS and CDR2 YFSETQ. CDR3 region: CASRREDPYGYTF. The CDR3 nucleotides are TGCGCCAGCAGGCGAGAGGACCCCTATGGCTACACCTTC.

This clonotype was observed many times. The J gene is TRBJ1-2, the V gene TRBV15; possibly TRBD1 for D (5 bases). The CDR3 contains 16 residues. Trimming pared 0 bases from V and 3 bases from J, leaving 14 bases between. Germline-derived CDR1 and CDR2 are LNHNV and YYDKDF (reference sequence). This CDR3 is CATSRDREGEDYGYTF. The CDR3 DNA reads as TGTGCCACCAGCAGAGATCGGGAAGGGGAAGACTATGGCTACACCTTC.

This clonotype was found many times. The CDR3 nucleotides read TGTGCCAGCGGACAACTGAACACTGAAGCTTTCTTT. Translating gives CASGQLNTEAFF. The rearrangement joins TRBV13 to TRBJ1-1, with TRBD1 as a possible D gene (5 bases). CDR1 is PRHDT and CDR2 is FYEKMQ in the germline V gene (reference sequence). The CDR3 sequence is 12 residues long. V lost 8 bases to trimming and J lost 0 bases, with 7 bases between them. The full variable domain, with the rest looked up from reference TRBV13 and TRBJ1-1, is AAGVIQSPRHLIKEKRETATLKCYPIPRHDTVYWYQQGPGQDPQFLISFYEKMQSDKGSIPDRFSAQQFSDYHSELNMSSLELGDSALYFCASGQLNTEAFFGQGTRLTVV.

This clonotype has a count of ten or more. This sequence joins TRBV20-1 and TRBJ2-7, with 11 bases identical to TRBD2. The CDR3 length is 13 residues. The V gene end was trimmed by 4 bases and the J gene end by 2 bases; junction bases not matched to a gene: 1. Germline CDR1 is DFQATT and CDR2 is SNEGSKA (reference sequence). The CDR3: CSAKGLAAYEQYF. The CDR3 DNA sequence: TGCAGTGCTAAGGGACTAGCGGCCTACGAGCAGTACTTC.

This clonotype was detected only once. Since a much larger clone is just one base distant, this may be a read error. This sequence joins TRBV15 and TRBJ2-4; the D call may be TRBD1 or TRBD2 (5 bases each). Germline V gene sequence: CDR1 LNHNV, CDR2 YYDKDF (reference sequence). V was pared by 0 bases and J by 9 bases, with 9 bases between. The CDR3 spans 13 residues. The DNA for the CDR3 is TGTGCCACCAGCAGAGAGGATGGGGGCATTCAGTACTTC. Protein product: CATSREDGGIQYF.

Ten or more counts support this clonotype. The chain combines TRBV12-3 or TRBV12-4 with TRBJ1-1, with D uncertain. The CDR3 has 12 amino acids. V was clipped by 6 bases and J by 1 base, with 6 bases between them. For the CDR3, the DNA is TGTGCCAGCAGCCCACCGAACACTGAAGCTTTCTTT. Translation gives CASSPPNTEAFF.

This clonotype was found many times. The chain couples TRBV14 to TRBJ2-3; 10 bases align to TRBD1. With 3 bases clipped from V and 5 bases from J, the junction kept 8 bases outside the gene matches. The germline V gene encodes CDR1 SGHDN and CDR2 FVKESK. There are 16 residues in the CDR3. This chain's CDR3 is CASSQTTGGEGDTQYF. As DNA, the CDR3 is TGTGCCAGCAGCCAGACGACAGGGGGCGAAGGAGATACGCAGTATTTT.

This rearrangement joins TRBV12-3 or TRBV12-4 to TRBJ2-3; D unresolved. The ends were cut back, 5 bases at V and 3 bases at J, with 12 bases in the middle. The length of the CDR3 is 14 residues. The CDR3 spells CASSKNVETDTQYF. Written as DNA, the CDR3 is TGTGCCAGCAGTAAAAACGTAGAAACAGATACGCAGTATTTT.

This clonotype was observed many times. The V gene is TRBV4-1, the J gene TRBJ1-3; 7 bases align to TRBD1. Germline CDR1 reads MGHRA; CDR2 reads YSYEKL. The length of the CDR3 is 14 residues. Trimming removed 3 bases from V and 3 bases from J; junction bases left unmatched: 2. The CDR3 reads CASSQTGFGNTIYF. CDR3 nucleotide sequence: TGCGCCAGCAGCCAGACAGGGTTTGGAAACACCATATATTTT.

This clonotype came up many times. J is TRBJ2-4 and V is TRBV20-1; unclear D gene. The V gene lost 6 bases and the J gene lost 0 bases, with 9 bases spanning the gap. The germline V gene encodes CDR1 DFQATT and CDR2 SNEGSKA (reference sequence). The CDR3 has 13 residues. This chain's CDR3 is CSAHDQAKNIQYF. The CDR3 DNA is TGCAGTGCCCATGACCAAGCCAAAAACATTCAGTACTTC.

This clonotype was counted many times. This rearrangement joins TRBV6-5 to TRBJ2-1; weak D call: TRBD1 (5 bases). The CDR3 covers 12 residues. In germline, CDR1 is MNHEY, CDR2 SVGAGI. Trimming removed 6 bases from V and 14 bases from J, with 17 bases in between. CDR3 sequence (DNA): TGTGCCAGCAGCCCCCTAGGGAAGGGGAAGTTCTTC. This encodes CASSPLGKGKFF.